The present T cell receptor beta chain was sequenced within a study of blood T cell repertoires in COVID-19. About the study: The United States, Italy and Spain supplied acute and convalescent COVID-19 samples. PBMCs, B-cell-depleted T cells, or T cells were the source of the cDNA or gDNA that made up the material.

Authors' analysis steps: Amplification with reference gene primers provided the estimates of nucleated cell counts. Profiling relied on immunoSEQ multiplex PCR, and the TCRdb table lists in-frame clones only, not all of them. V, J and clone size derive from that table, while D and trimming were established from the DNA sequence. The data contain tens of thousands of clones, around 88% of them singletons. The germline V gene has CDR1 SNHLY and CDR2 FYNNEI. This CDR3 has 14 residues. V was clipped by 3 bases and J by 0 bases, with 5 bases between them. This rearrangement joins TRBV2 to TRBJ1-4; D remains ambiguous. The sample taken for sequencing was peripheral blood. This TCR came from a woman aged 60-75 years with acute or convalescent COVID-19. The CDR3: CASSERTTNEKLFF. CDR3 in DNA: TGTGCCAGCAGTGAGCGGACAACTAATGAAAAACTGTTTTTT. Full variable domain (rest looked up from reference TRBV2 and TRBJ1-4): EPEVTQTPSHQVTQMGQEVILRCVPISNHLYFYWYRQILGQKVEFLVSFYNNEISEKSEIFDDQFSVERPDGSNFTLKIRSTKLEDSAMYFCASSERTTNEKLFFGSGTQLSVL.